A selection of T cell receptor beta chains follows, all from one sample in a study of human T cells and chemical hapten exposure. TCRdb used MiXCR to reprocess the RACE reads, holding one entry per CDR3 protein. The sample consists of some 190,000 distinct CDR3 sequences, under 25% of them appearing once. The sample here was whole blood, taken in connection with sensitization to the hapten diphenylcyclopropenone (DPC). These receptors were collected from a woman in her fifties or sixties with alopecia areata. Some clones in this sample may be carry-over from other donors' samples. CDR3s include the opening cysteine and the closing phenylalanine or tryptophan. A D gene is named only where the DNA matches it firmly. The size field is filled for only some rows; it gives once, few, many or a size class.

>TRBJ1-1|NA|TRBV20-1|NA
CSATQGRNTEAFF
TGCAGTGCCACTCAGGGCAGGAACACTGAAGCTTTCTTT
>TRBJ1-2|NA|TRBV6-5|TRBD1
CASRIRTGVKGYGYTF
TGTGCCAGCAGGATAAGGACAGGGGTAAAGGGCTATGGCTACACCTTC
>TRBJ1-3|few|TRBV18|NA
CASSPSSGNTIYF
TGTGCCAGCTCACCCAGCTCTGGAAACACCATATATTTT
>TRBJ2-2|NA|TRBV7-3|TRBD1
CASSTEGQGHTGELFF
TGTGCCAGCAGCACAGAAGGACAGGGACACACCGGGGAGCTGTTTTTT
>TRBJ2-5|NA|TRBV5-4|TRBD1
CASSKDRGETQYF
TGTGCCAGCAGCAAGGACAGGGGAGAGACCCAGTACTTC
>TRBJ1-1|NA|TRBV27|NA
CASRLKTGTRDMAFF
TGTGCCAGCCGACTCAAGACCGGGACTAGGGATATGGCTTTCTTT
>TRBJ1-1|NA|TRBV6-6|NA
CASSYAQGVAEAFF
TGTGCCAGCAGTTACGCGCAGGGAGTAGCTGAAGCTTTCTTT
>TRBJ2-7|NA|TRBV7-3|NA
CASSLQSGSWYEQYF
TGTGCCAGCAGCTTACAGTCGGGTAGCTGGTACGAGCAGTACTTC
>TRBJ1-2|few|TRBV10-3|NA
CAISESGPTGLPYGYTF
TGTGCCATCAGTGAGTCGGGGCCTACGGGCCTCCCCTATGGCTACACCTTC
>TRBJ2-2|NA|TRBV6-2/TRBV6-3|NA
CASSYVSLNTGELFF
TGTGCCAGCAGTTACGTTTCTCTTAACACCGGGGAGCTGTTTTTT
>TRBJ1-5|few|TRBV11-3|NA
CASSLGEEHQPQHF
TGTGCCAGCAGCTTAGGAGAGGAACATCAGCCCCAGCATTTT
>TRBJ2-5|few|TRBV7-2|TRBD2
CASRWTSGREETQYF
TGTGCCAGCAGATGGACTAGCGGGAGGGAAGAGACCCAGTACTTC
>TRBJ2-3|few|TRBV29-1|NA
CSVTTLSADTQYF
TGCAGCGTAACCACCCTTAGCGCAGATACGCAGTATTTT
>TRBJ2-3|NA|TRBV18|TRBD2
CASSPVSGSSTDTQYF
TGTGCCAGCTCACCGGTTAGCGGGAGTAGCACAGATACGCAGTATTTT
>TRBJ2-2|few|TRBV7-2|TRBD2
CASSPPSGRNTGELFF
TGTGCCAGCAGCCCTCCTAGCGGGAGGAACACCGGGGAGCTGTTTTTT
>TRBJ2-1|once|TRBV7-2|NA
CASSLAGLNNEQFF
TGTGCCAGCAGCTTAGCGGGACTGAACAATGAGCAGTTCTTC
>TRBJ1-2|NA|TRBV6-5|TRBD1
CATRRRDSYGYTF
TGTGCCACCCGACGCCGGGACAGCTATGGCTACACCTTC
>TRBJ2-1|few|TRBV2|TRBD2
CASRPRVSGSHNEQFF
TGTGCCAGCAGGCCGAGGGTTAGCGGGAGCCACAATGAGCAGTTCTTC
>TRBJ2-7|few|TRBV28|TRBD2
CASRKSGLAGAYEQYF
TGTGCCAGCAGGAAATCGGGACTAGCGGGAGCCTACGAGCAGTACTTC
>TRBJ2-2|few|TRBV15|TRBD1
CAAQPGTANTGELFF
TGTGCCGCCCAGCCCGGGACAGCAAACACCGGGGAGCTGTTTTTT
>TRBJ2-1|NA|TRBV3-1|TRBD2
CASSRRLQYGTSGRGGDEQFF
TGTGCCAGCAGCCGACGACTACAGTACGGGACTAGCGGGAGAGGTGGGGATGAGCAGTTCTTC
>TRBJ1-2|few|TRBV29-1|NA
CSVGGVGGNYGYTF
TGCAGCGTCGGCGGGGTTGGGGGCAACTATGGCTACACCTTC
>TRBJ2-2|NA|TRBV7-3|TRBD2
CAMIFRDNLRLAGGRWYTGELFF
TGTGCCATGATCTTCCGGGACAACCTTCGACTAGCGGGAGGGCGGTGGTACACCGGGGAGCTGTTTTTT
>TRBJ1-5|few|TRBV20-1|NA
CSASPETSNQPQHF
TGCAGTGCTTCACCAGAGACGAGCAATCAGCCCCAGCATTTT
>TRBJ2-7|few|TRBV7-9|NA
CASSLDPPEEQYF
TGTGCCAGCAGCTTAGATCCACCCGAGGAACAGTACTTC
>TRBJ1-4|few|TRBV5-1|NA
CASRGTITNEKLFF
TGCGCCAGCAGGGGGACGATTACTAATGAAAAACTGTTTTTT
>TRBJ2-1|many|TRBV5-6|NA
CASSFGYNEQFF
TGTGCCAGCAGCTTCGGTTACAATGAGCAGTTCTTC
>TRBJ2-5|NA|TRBV20-1|TRBD2
CSGTSGSMETQYF
TGCAGTGGGACTAGCGGGAGTATGGAGACCCAGTACTTC
>TRBJ1-2|NA|TRBV6-5|NA
CASSYGVANYGYTF
TGTGCCAGCAGTTACGGGGTAGCTAACTATGGCTACACCTTC
>TRBJ2-1|few|TRBV11-2|NA
CASSLGAQQFF
TGTGCCAGCAGCCTGGGGGCCCAGCAGTTCTTC
>TRBJ1-2|few|TRBV12-3/TRBV12-4|TRBD1
CASSSPHRGHYGYTF
TGTGCCTCCTCGTCCCCTCACAGGGGACACTATGGCTACACCTTC
>TRBJ2-7|few|TRBV6-6|TRBD1
CASSYRDRGSYEQYF
TGTGCCAGCAGTTACCGGGACAGGGGGTCCTACGAGCAGTACTTC
>TRBJ2-5|NA|TRBV2|TRBD2
CAAQRERRSNKQETQYF
TGTGCCGCGCAGCGGGAGCGGAGGTCCAATAAGCAAGAGACCCAGTACTTC